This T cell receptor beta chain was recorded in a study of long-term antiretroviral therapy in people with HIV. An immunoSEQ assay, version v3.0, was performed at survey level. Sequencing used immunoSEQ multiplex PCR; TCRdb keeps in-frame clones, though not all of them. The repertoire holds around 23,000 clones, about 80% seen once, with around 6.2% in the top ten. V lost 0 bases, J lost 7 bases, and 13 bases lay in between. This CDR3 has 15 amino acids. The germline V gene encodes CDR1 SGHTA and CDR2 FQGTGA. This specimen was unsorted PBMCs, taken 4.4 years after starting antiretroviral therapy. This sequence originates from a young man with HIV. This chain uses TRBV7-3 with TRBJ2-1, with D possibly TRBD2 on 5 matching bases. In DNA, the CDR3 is TGTGCCAGCAGCTTAACGGGAGAGGCAGGTAATGAGCAGTTCTTC. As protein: CASSLTGEAGNEQFF. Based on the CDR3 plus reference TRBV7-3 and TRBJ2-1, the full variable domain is GAGVSQTPSNKVTEKGKYVELRCDPISGHTALYWYRQSLGQGPEFLIYFQGTGAADDSGLPNDRFFAVRPEGSVSTLKIQRTERGDSAVYLCASSLTGEAGNEQFFGPGTRLTVL.